The rows below give T cell receptor beta chains drawn from one sample of a study of T cell repertoires in cytomegalovirus infection. TCRdb reprocessed the reads with MiXCR, giving one entry per CDR3 protein. Counted here are 60,000 to 80,000 distinct CDR3 sequences, 20% occurring once; the ten biggest clones make up roughly 73%. Their cognate antigens are unknown. The specimen comprised CD8+ T cells from cultured PBMCs, sampled from culture after CMV antigen stimulation. These receptors were obtained from a human donor in good health (CMV status not recorded). Some clones in this sample may be carry-over from other donors' samples. The CDR3 runs from the conserved cysteine through the conserved F or W. The D gene is left open where the match is weak.

CDR3 protein: CASSLGWGNQPQHF
J gene: TRBJ1-5
V gene: TRBV27
D gene: NA

CDR3 protein: CASSLTTFWGGETQYF
J gene: TRBJ2-5
V gene: TRBV7-2
D gene: TRBD2

CDR3 protein: CASSPGDSNTGELFF
J gene: TRBJ2-2
V gene: TRBV5-1
D gene: NA

CDR3 protein: CASSLVQGVKPLHF
J gene: TRBJ1-6
V gene: TRBV7-2
D gene: NA

CDR3 protein: CASSYGPAEQFF
J gene: TRBJ2-1
V gene: TRBV6-2/TRBV6-3
D gene: NA

CDR3 protein: CASSPTSGGWFF
J gene: TRBJ2-1
V gene: TRBV12-3/TRBV12-4
D gene: TRBD2

CDR3 protein: CASSLSWGDAGYEQYF
J gene: TRBJ2-7
V gene: TRBV12-3/TRBV12-4
D gene: NA

CDR3 protein: CASSLSRPEAGTYEQYF
J gene: TRBJ2-7
V gene: TRBV11-2
D gene: NA

CDR3 protein: CASSETASNQPQHF
J gene: TRBJ1-5
V gene: TRBV9
D gene: NA

CDR3 protein: CASSSHWTSDRDTQYF
J gene: TRBJ2-3
V gene: TRBV7-8
D gene: TRBD2

CDR3 protein: CASSQRSGNTIYF
J gene: TRBJ1-3
V gene: TRBV4-1
D gene: NA

CDR3 protein: CASSTVDSNQPQHF
J gene: TRBJ1-5
V gene: TRBV19
D gene: NA

CDR3 protein: CASSSGPGQGRFGSNQPQHF
J gene: TRBJ1-5
V gene: TRBV7-9
D gene: TRBD1

CDR3 protein: CASSSGTVATNEKLFF
J gene: TRBJ1-4
V gene: TRBV7-2
D gene: NA